Listed here are 16 T cell receptor beta chains from one sample, sequenced in a study of T-cell memory formation after mild COVID-19. TCRdb reprocessed the 5' RACE reads with MiXCR, giving one entry per CDR3 protein. Here the sample spans some 300,000 distinct CDR3 sequences, about 20% being singletons. The sample taken for sequencing was PBMCs or a T cell subset sorted from them (not recorded which). The receptors shown here come from a man aged 18 to 29 who had mild COVID-19 (a few samples of this study predate the infection). Cell type and time point are not known.

The chain joins TRBV5-1 to TRBJ2-2; D is undetermined. CDR1 is SGHRS and CDR2 is YFSETQ in the germline V gene. V was shortened by 7 bases and J by 1 base, with 14 bases between the two germline ends. The CDR3 runs to 15 residues. The CDR3 here is CASSEGKQNTGELFF. CDR3 nucleotides: TGCGCCAGCTCTGAAGGAAAACAGAACACCGGGGAGCTGTTTTTT.

The rearrangement links TRBV7-8 to TRBJ2-3; 7 bases map to TRBD1. The CDR3 spans 16 residues. Trimming took 5 bases from V and 4 from J; bases not matched to a gene: 12. Germline values: CDR1 SGHVS, CDR2 FQNEAQ. CDR3 amino acids: CASSPADRVSPDTQYF. The CDR3 nucleotides read TGTGCCAGCAGCCCGGCTGACAGGGTGTCCCCAGATACGCAGTATTTT.

The table lists this clonotype with many counts. The J gene is TRBJ2-1, the V gene TRBV7-3; the D gene is possibly TRBD1 (6 bases). Trimming pared 2 bases from V and 7 bases from J, leaving 12 bases between. Germline CDR1 SGHTA, CDR2 FQGTGA. The CDR3 has 14 residues. The CDR3 region has the DNA TGTGCCAGCAGCTTATATTCCAGGGGAAATGAGCAGTTCTTC. Encoded protein: CASSLYSRGNEQFF.

This sequence joins TRBV21-1 and TRBJ1-5; no DNA check was done on the table's D call, TRBD1. TRBV21-1 is a pseudogene segment. This CDR3 is built from 17 residues. The CDR3 sequence: CASRRGTGGERSQPQHF. CDR3 DNA: TGTGCCAGCAGACGAGGAACAGGGGGCGAAAGGTCTCAGCCCCAGCATTTT.

The chain employs TRBV3-1 and TRBJ1-1; D gene uncertain. The germline V gene has CDR1 LGHDT and CDR2 YNNKEL (reference sequence). Trimming left V 3 bases short and J 1 base short, with 9 bases between. This CDR3 spans 14 amino acids. The CDR3 region is CASSHVGRNTEAFF. The CDR3 DNA reads as TGTGCCAGCAGCCACGTCGGAAGGAACACTGAAGCTTTCTTT.

This chain uses TRBV5-4 with TRBJ2-1; D uncertain. V was clipped by 1 base and J by 9 bases, with 17 bases between them. There are 15 residues in the CDR3. Per the germline V gene, CDR1 is SGHNT and CDR2 is YYREEE (reference sequence). The CDR3 spells CASSLSWTSFGEQFF. The CDR3, as DNA: TGTGCCAGCAGCTTGTCCTGGACGTCTTTCGGTGAGCAGTTCTTC.

This clonotype was picked up a small number of times. CDR3 sequence reads: CASRADSRAFF. CDR3 nucleotide sequence: TGTGCCAGCAGAGCCGACAGTAGAGCTTTCTTT. This chain uses TRBV2 with TRBJ1-1; D might be TRBD1 (5 bases). The CDR3 consists of 11 residues. The germline V gene has CDR1 SNHLY and CDR2 FYNNEI. V dropped 6 bases and J dropped 10 bases, with 12 bases sitting between them.

This clonotype was seen repeatedly, ten times or more. The gene calls are TRBV5-1 and TRBJ1-1, with no clear D. V lost 0 bases and J 0 bases, leaving 3 bases between the germline ends. The CDR3 has 13 amino acids. Germline loops: CDR1 SGHRS, CDR2 YFSETQ. The CDR3 loop is CASSLEMNTEAFF. The CDR3 DNA is TGCGCCAGCAGCTTGGAGATGAACACTGAAGCTTTCTTT.

This clonotype was seen a few times. The chain joins TRBV6-5 to TRBJ2-7; D is perhaps TRBD2 (6 bases). The germline CDR1 and CDR2 sequences are MNHEY and SVGAGI. This CDR3 is built from 16 residues. V was shortened by 0 bases and J by 5 bases, with 17 bases between the two germline ends. CDR3 protein: CASSYSKLGGLHEQYF. DNA of the CDR3: TGTGCCAGCAGTTACTCGAAATTGGGGGGTTTGCACGAGCAGTACTTC.

This clonotype was picked up a small number of times. The chain couples TRBV4-1 to TRBJ2-1, with TRBD2 matching over 9 bases. The CDR3 sequence is 14 residues long. The germline CDR1 and CDR2 sequences are MGHRA and YSYEKL. The trim removed 2 bases at V and 8 bases at J, leaving 4 bases unmatched. The CDR3 is CASSQRLAEYEQFF. CDR3 nucleotides: TGCGCCAGCAGCCAACGACTAGCGGAGTATGAGCAGTTCTTC.

This clonotype has a handful of counts. The chain carries TRBV27 and TRBJ2-1, with TRBD1 matching 7 bases. The CDR3 covers 12 residues. V trimming: 7 bases; J trimming: 6 bases; junction bases outside the gene matches: 3. The germline CDR1 and CDR2 sequences are MNHEY and SMNVEV (reference sequence). The CDR3 DNA reads TGTGCCAGCACCAACAGGGGCAATGAGCAGTTCTTC. Residues: CASTNRGNEQFF.

This clonotype was seen just once. The rearrangement joins TRBV4-1 to TRBJ2-2, with D uncertain. V lost 2 bases to trimming and J lost 3 bases, with 7 bases between them. This CDR3 spans 14 amino acids. Germline V gene sequence: CDR1 MGHRA, CDR2 YSYEKL. CDR3 coding DNA: TGCGCCAGCAGCCAACCACGGGACACCGGGGAGCTGTTTTTT. It yields the protein CASSQPRDTGELFF.

The V call is TRBV7-3, the J call TRBJ1-1; D possibly corresponds to TRBD1 (6 bases). This CDR3 spans 14 amino acids. V shed 1 base and J shed 7 bases, with 13 bases lying between them. Germline CDR1 SGHTA, CDR2 FQGTGA. In DNA form, the CDR3 reads TGTGCCAGCAGCTTAAATACAGGGATGGATGAAGCTTTCTTT. This sequence encodes CASSLNTGMDEAFF.

In this sample, this clonotype turned up a few times. This sequence joins TRBV5-5 and TRBJ1-3; no firm D call. V shed 0 bases and J shed 0 bases, with 16 bases lying between them. The germline V gene encodes CDR1 SGHKS and CDR2 YYEKEE (reference sequence). The CDR3 covers 18 residues. The chain's CDR3 is CASSLDAYRAISGNTIYF. CDR3 coding DNA: TGTGCCAGCAGCTTGGACGCTTATAGGGCTATCTCTGGAAACACCATATATTTT.

The chain couples TRBV7-2 to TRBJ2-7; the D is unclear. This CDR3 has 13 residues. Per germline, CDR1 SGHTA and CDR2 FQGNSA. V lost 3 bases and J lost 2, with 8 bases in between. The CDR3 protein is CASSLRGTYEQYF. DNA for the CDR3: TGTGCCAGCAGCTTGCGTGGTACCTACGAGCAGTACTTC.

The chain employs TRBV20-1 and TRBJ2-2; D is possibly TRBD1 (6 bases). The V gene's germline CDR1 is DFQATT and CDR2 SNEGSKA (reference sequence). This CDR3 is 15 amino acids long. Trimming pared 0 bases from V and 0 bases from J, leaving 8 bases between. The CDR3 nucleotides are TGCAGTGCTAGAGATGGGGGCTCGAACACCGGGGAGCTGTTTTTT. It is translated as CSARDGGSNTGELFF.